This T cell receptor beta chain was documented in a study of T-cell memory formation after mild COVID-19. General study findings and limits: Prior to infection, memory already included some responding clones, suggesting cross-reactive memory joined.

Germline assignment: CDR1 SQVTM and CDR2 ANQGSEA. V was shortened by 0 bases and J by 4 bases, with 12 bases between the two germline ends. This CDR3 comprises 14 residues. This clonotype was counted a few times. Its antigen remains unidentified. Constant-segment-primed 5'RACE gave TCR alpha and TCR beta cDNA libraries with sample barcodes and UMIs. MiXCR, run by TCRdb on the 5' RACE reads, gives a single entry per CDR3 protein. Here the sample spans hundreds of thousands of distinct CDR3 sequences, roughly 24% being singletons. Sequencing input: PBMCs or a T cell subset sorted from them (not recorded which). The chain carries TRBV29-1 and TRBJ1-2; D unresolved. The TCR was taken from an adult woman who had mild COVID-19 (a few samples of this study predate the infection). Cell type and time point are not known. The DNA for the CDR3 is TGCAGCGTTGAAGAAAGCCAAAGTCCCTATGGCTACACCTTC. This gives the protein CSVEESQSPYGYTF. The full variable domain, rest sourced from reference TRBV29-1 and TRBJ1-2, is SAVISQKPSRDICQRGTSLTIQCQVDSQVTMMFWYRQQPGQSLTLIATANQGSEATYESGFVIDKFPISRPNLTFSTLTVSNMSPEDSSIYLCSVEESQSPYGYTFGSGTRLTVV.